This entry lists 5 T cell receptor beta chains sequenced from one sample in a study of blood T cell repertoires in COVID-19. Libraries were prepared by immunoSEQ multiplex PCR; TCRdb keeps only in-frame clonotypes and omits some of them. Seen here are about 92,000 clones, roughly 89% observed once, and the top ten hold around 20%. Sequenced input: peripheral blood. Receptors were obtained from a woman in her fifties or sixties with COVID-19, enrolled during active disease.

V and J are TRBV7-2 and TRBJ2-1; TRBD2 matches 9 bases. The junction had 1 base not matched to a gene; V was cut back by 8 bases and J by 2 bases. Germline values: CDR1 SGHTA, CDR2 FQGNSA. This CDR3 spans 13 amino acids. The CDR3 sequence is CASGTSPYNEQFF. CDR3 nucleotide sequence: TGTGCCAGCGGGACTAGCCCCTACAATGAGCAGTTCTTC. Together with reference TRBV7-2 and TRBJ2-1, the CDR3 gives the full variable domain: GAGVSQSPSNKVTEKGKDVELRCDPISGHTALYWYRQSLGQGLEFLIYFQGNSAPDKSGLPSDRFSAERTGGSVSTLTIQRTQQEDSAVYLCASGTSPYNEQFFGPGTRLTVL.

CDR3 sequence reads: CASSQDSFYNEQFF. The CDR3 DNA sequence: TGTGCCAGCAGTCAGGACTCCTTTTACAATGAGCAGTTCTTC. The V call is TRBV2, the J call TRBJ2-1, with D possibly TRBD2 on 5 matching bases. The V gene's germline CDR1 is SNHLY and CDR2 FYNNEI. Trimming left V 5 bases short and J 4 bases short, with 12 bases between. The CDR3 has 14 residues. The full variable domain, in which reference TRBV2 and TRBJ2-1 provide the parts outside the CDR3, is EPEVTQTPSHQVTQMGQEVILRCVPISNHLYFYWYRQILGQKVEFLVSFYNNEISEKSEIFDDQFSVERPDGSNFTLKIRSTKLEDSAMYFCASSQDSFYNEQFFGPGTRLTVL.

This clone appeared once. V gene TRBV19 combines with J gene TRBJ1-3, with a tentative D call TRBD1 (5 bases). Trimming stripped 1 base from V and 4 bases from J, with 11 bases between. Germline V gives CDR1 LNHDA, CDR2 SQIVND (reference sequence). The CDR3 spans 15 residues. The CDR3 sequence is CASSIGSGIGNTIYF. CDR3 bases: TGTGCCAGTAGTATAGGGTCAGGGATCGGAAACACCATATATTTT.

V is TRBV6-5 and J is TRBJ2-7; the match to TRBD1 covers 7 bases. Germline trimming cut 0 bases from V and 3 bases from J; bases unmatched to any gene: 5. The CDR3 consists of 15 residues. Germline CDR1 and CDR2: MNHEY and SVGAGI. This chain's CDR3 is CASSYSRQGFYEQYF. DNA of the CDR3: TGTGCCAGCAGTTACTCCAGACAGGGTTTCTACGAGCAGTACTTC.

The chain is built from TRBV10-3 and TRBJ2-3; perhaps TRBD1 as D (5 bases). This CDR3 has 14 residues. Trimming pared 6 bases from V and 0 bases from J, leaving 10 bases between. Germline CDR1 and CDR2: ENHRY and SYGVKD. CDR3 region: CAIRGPPSTDTQYF. CDR3 nucleotide sequence: TGTGCCATCAGGGGGCCGCCTAGCACAGATACGCAGTATTTT.